This T cell receptor (beta chain) was sequenced in a study of blood T cell repertoires in COVID-19. Study background: Italy, Spain and the United States were the sources of the convalescent and acute COVID-19 samples. From T cells, B-cell-depleted T cells, or PBMCs came the material, which was cDNA or gDNA.

There are 14 residues in the CDR3. From germline, CDR1 is SGHTA and CDR2 FQGNSA. Trimming pared 5 bases from V and 5 bases from J, leaving 13 bases between. Study processing details: It was from reference gene primer amplification that nucleated cell counts were estimated. Libraries were prepared by immunoSEQ multiplex PCR; TCRdb keeps only in-frame clonotypes and omits some of them. Clone size and the V and J calls come from that table; the DNA yielded D and trimming. The sample records roughly 110,000 clones, more than 75% being singletons. The sample was peripheral blood. This chain connects TRBV7-2 to TRBJ1-5, with D tentatively TRBD1 (5 bases). The source of this sequence is a man between 40 and 49 years old with acute or convalescent COVID-19. CDR3 in DNA: TGTGCCAGCAGCCCGGGGGGGGGTGATCAGCCCCAGCATTTT. Encoded protein: CASSPGGGDQPQHF. The full variable domain, rest sourced from reference TRBV7-2 and TRBJ1-5, is GAGVSQSPSNKVTEKGKDVELRCDPISGHTALYWYRQSLGQGLEFLIYFQGNSAPDKSGLPSDRFSAERTGGSVSTLTIQRTQQEDSAVYLCASSPGGGDQPQHFGDGTRLSIL.